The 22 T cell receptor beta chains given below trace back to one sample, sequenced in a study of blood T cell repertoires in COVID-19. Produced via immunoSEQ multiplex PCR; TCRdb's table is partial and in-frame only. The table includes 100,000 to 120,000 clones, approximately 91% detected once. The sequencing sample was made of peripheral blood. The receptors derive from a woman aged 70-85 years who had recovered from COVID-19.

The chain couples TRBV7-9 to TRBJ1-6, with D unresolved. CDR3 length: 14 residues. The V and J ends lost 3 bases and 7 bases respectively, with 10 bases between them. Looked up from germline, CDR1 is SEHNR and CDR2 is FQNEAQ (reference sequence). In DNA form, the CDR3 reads TGTGCCAGCAGCTTTGAACTAGAGAATTCACCCCTCCACTTT. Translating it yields CASSFELENSPLHF.

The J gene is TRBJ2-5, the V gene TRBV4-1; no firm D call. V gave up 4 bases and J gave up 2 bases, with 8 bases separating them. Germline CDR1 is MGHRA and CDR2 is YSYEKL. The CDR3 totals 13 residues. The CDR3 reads CASSRGPQETQYF. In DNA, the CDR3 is TGCGCCAGCAGCCGAGGCCCTCAAGAGACCCAGTACTTC.

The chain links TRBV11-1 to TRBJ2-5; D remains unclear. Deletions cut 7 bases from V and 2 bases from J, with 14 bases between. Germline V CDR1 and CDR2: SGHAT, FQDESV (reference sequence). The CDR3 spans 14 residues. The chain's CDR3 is CASTPRSDQETQYF. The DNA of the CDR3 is TGTGCCAGCACCCCGAGGAGTGATCAAGAGACCCAGTACTTC.

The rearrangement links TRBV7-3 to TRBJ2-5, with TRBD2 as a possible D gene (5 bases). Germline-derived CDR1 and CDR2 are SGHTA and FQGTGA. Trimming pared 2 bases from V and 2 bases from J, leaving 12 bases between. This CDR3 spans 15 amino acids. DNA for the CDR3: TGTGCCAGCAGCTTAGGGAGCGGCGGACAAGAGACCCAGTACTTC. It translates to CASSLGSGGQETQYF.

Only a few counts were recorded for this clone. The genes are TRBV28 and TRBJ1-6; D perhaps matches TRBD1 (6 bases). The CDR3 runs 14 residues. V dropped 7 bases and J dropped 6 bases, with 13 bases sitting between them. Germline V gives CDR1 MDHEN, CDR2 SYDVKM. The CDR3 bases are TGTGCCAGCACTCTATGGGGGCCTAATTCACCCCTCCACTTT. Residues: CASTLWGPNSPLHF.

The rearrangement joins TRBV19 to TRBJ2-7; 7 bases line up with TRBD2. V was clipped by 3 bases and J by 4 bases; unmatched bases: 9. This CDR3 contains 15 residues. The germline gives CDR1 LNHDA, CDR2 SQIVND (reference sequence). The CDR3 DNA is TGTGCCAGTAGTATGAGGCGGGAGACCCCATACGAGCAGTACTTC. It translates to CASSMRRETPYEQYF. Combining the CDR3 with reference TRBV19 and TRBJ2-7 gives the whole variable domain DGGITQSPKYLFRKEGQNVTLSCEQNLNHDAMYWYRQDPGQGLRLIYYSQIVNDFQKGDIAEGYSVSREKKESFPLTVTSAQKNPTAFYLCASSMRRETPYEQYFGPGTRLTVT.

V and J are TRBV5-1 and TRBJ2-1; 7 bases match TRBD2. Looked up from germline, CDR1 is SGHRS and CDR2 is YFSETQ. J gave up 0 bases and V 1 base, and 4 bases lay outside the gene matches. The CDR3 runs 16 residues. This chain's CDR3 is CASSLLGGVSYNEQFF. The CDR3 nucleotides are TGCGCCAGCAGCTTGTTGGGGGGGGTCTCCTACAATGAGCAGTTCTTC.

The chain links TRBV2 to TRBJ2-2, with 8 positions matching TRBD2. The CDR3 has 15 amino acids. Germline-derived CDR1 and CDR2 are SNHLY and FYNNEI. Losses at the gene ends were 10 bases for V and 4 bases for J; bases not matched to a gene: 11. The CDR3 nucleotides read TGTGCCACGGGGGGGAGGCTAGTCAGCACCGGGGAGCTGTTTTTT. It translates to CATGGRLVSTGELFF. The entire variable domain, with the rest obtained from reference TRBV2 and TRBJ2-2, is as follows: EPEVTQTPSHQVTQMGQEVILRCVPISNHLYFYWYRQILGQKVEFLVSFYNNEISEKSEIFDDQFSVERPDGSNFTLKIRSTKLEDSAMYFCATGGRLVSTGELFFGEGSRLTVL.

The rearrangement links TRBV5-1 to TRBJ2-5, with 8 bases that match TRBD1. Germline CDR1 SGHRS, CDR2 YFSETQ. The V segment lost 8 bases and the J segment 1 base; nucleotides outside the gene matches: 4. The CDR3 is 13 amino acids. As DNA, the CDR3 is TGCGCCAGTGCCAGGGGGCCCCAAGAGACCCAGTACTTC. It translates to CASARGPQETQYF.

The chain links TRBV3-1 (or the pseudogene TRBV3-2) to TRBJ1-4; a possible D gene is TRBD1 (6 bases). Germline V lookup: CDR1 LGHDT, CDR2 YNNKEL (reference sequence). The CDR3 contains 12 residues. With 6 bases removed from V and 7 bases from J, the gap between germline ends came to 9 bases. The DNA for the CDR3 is TGTGCCAGCAGACGACAGGTTGAAAAACTGTTTTTT. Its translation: CASRRQVEKLFF.

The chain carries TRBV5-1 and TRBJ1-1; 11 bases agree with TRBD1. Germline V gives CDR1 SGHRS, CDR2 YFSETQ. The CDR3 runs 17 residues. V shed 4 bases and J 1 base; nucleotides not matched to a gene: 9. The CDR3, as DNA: TGCGCCAGCAGCCCTTGGACAGGGGGCCGGCAGAACACTGAAGCTTTCTTT. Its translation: CASSPWTGGRQNTEAFF. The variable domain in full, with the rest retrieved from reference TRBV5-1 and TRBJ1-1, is KAGVTQTPRYLIKTRGQQVTLSCSPISGHRSVSWYQQTPGQGLQFLFEYFSETQRNKGNFPGRFSGRQFSNSRSEMNVSTLELGDSALYLCASSPWTGGRQNTEAFFGQGTRLTVV.

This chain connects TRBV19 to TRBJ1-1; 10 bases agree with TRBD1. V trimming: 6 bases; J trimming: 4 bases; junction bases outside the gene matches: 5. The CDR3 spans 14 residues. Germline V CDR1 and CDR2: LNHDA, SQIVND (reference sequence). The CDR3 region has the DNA TGTGCCAGTAGCTCAAGGACAGGGGGCACTGAAGCTTTCTTT. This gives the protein CASSSRTGGTEAFF.

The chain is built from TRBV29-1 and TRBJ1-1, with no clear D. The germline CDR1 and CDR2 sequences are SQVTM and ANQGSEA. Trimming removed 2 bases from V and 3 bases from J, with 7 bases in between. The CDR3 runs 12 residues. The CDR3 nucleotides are TGCAGCGTTGAACAGGTGTACACTGAAGCTTTCTTT. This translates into CSVEQVYTEAFF.

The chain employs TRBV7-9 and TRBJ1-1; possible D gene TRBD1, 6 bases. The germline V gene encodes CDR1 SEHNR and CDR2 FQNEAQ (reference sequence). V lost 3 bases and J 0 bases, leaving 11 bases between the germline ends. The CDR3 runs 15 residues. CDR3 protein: CASSFSTGMNTEAFF. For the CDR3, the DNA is TGTGCCAGCAGCTTTTCTACAGGGATGAACACTGAAGCTTTCTTT.

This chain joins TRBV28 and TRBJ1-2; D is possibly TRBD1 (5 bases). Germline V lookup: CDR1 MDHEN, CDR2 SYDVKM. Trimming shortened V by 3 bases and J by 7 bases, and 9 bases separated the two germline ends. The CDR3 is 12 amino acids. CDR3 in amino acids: CASSFLGGGYTF. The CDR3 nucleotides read TGTGCCAGCAGTTTTTTGGGGGGTGGCTACACCTTC.

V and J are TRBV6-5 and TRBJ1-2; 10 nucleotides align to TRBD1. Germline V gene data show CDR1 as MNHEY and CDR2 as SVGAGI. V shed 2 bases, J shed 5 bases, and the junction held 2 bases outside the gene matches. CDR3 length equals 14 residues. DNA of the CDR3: TGTGCCAGCAGTTACCGGGACAGGGGATATGGCTACACCTTC. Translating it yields CASSYRDRGYGYTF.

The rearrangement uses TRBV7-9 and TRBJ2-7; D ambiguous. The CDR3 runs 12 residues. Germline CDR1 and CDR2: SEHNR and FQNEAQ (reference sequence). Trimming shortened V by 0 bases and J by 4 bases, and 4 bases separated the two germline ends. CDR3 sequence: CASSLARYEQYF. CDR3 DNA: TGTGCCAGCAGCTTAGCGCGATACGAGCAGTACTTC.

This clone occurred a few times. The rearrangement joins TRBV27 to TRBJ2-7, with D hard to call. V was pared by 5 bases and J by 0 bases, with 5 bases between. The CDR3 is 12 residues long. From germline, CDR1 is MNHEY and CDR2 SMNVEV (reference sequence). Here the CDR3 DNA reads TGTGCCAGCAGTCCGAGCTCCTACGAGCAGTACTTC. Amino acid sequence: CASSPSSYEQYF.

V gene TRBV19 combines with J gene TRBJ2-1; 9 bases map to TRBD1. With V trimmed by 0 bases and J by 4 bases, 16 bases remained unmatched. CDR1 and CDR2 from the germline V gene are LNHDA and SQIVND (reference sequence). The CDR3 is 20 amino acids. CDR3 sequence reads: CASSIDLRTGAYEGYNEQFF. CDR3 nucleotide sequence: TGTGCCAGTAGTATAGATCTCAGGACAGGGGCGTATGAAGGATACAATGAGCAGTTCTTC.

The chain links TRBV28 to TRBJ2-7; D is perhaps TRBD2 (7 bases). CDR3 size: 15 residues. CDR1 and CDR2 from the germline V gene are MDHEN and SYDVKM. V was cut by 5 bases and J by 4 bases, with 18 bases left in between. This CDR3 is CASSPPRGAAYEQYF. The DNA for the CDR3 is TGTGCCAGCAGTCCCCCCCGGGGGGCGGCGTACGAGCAGTACTTC.

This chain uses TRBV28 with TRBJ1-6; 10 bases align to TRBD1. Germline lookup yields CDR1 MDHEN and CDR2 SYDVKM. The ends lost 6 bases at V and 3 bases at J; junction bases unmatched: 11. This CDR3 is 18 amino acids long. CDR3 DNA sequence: TGTGCCAGCAGGGACCCGACCGGGACAGGGGACTATAATTCACCCCTCCACTTT. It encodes CASRDPTGTGDYNSPLHF.

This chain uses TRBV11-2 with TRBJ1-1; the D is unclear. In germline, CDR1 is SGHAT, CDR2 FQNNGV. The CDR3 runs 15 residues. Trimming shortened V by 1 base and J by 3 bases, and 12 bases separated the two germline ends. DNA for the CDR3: TGTGCCAGCAGCTTAGGGGAATGGAGGGACACTGAAGCTTTCTTT. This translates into CASSLGEWRDTEAFF.